This T cell receptor beta chain derives from a study of cytomegalovirus exposure and HLA in healthy donors. Study findings and constraints: In vitro confirmation showed a few CMV-associated chains to be CMV antigen specific.

The method was immunoSEQ multiplex PCR; TCRdb's version includes in-frame clones alone and lacks a portion of them. The sample includes about 140,000 clones, 91% of them seen just once. Trimming at V came to 8 bases and at J to 5 bases, leaving 5 bases not matched to a gene. The V gene's germline CDR1 is MNHEY and CDR2 SMNVEV (reference sequence). The CDR3 runs 12 residues. On this clone: What it recognizes is unknown.

The receptor was isolated from a man aged 18 to 29 in good health and CMV-seronegative. The rearrangement joins TRBV27 to TRBJ2-5, with 7 bases identical to TRBD1. The sequenced material came from PBMCs. CDR3 nucleotide sequence: TGTGCCAGCGGCCAACAGGGGGAGACCCAGTACTTC. Its translation is CASGQQGETQYF.